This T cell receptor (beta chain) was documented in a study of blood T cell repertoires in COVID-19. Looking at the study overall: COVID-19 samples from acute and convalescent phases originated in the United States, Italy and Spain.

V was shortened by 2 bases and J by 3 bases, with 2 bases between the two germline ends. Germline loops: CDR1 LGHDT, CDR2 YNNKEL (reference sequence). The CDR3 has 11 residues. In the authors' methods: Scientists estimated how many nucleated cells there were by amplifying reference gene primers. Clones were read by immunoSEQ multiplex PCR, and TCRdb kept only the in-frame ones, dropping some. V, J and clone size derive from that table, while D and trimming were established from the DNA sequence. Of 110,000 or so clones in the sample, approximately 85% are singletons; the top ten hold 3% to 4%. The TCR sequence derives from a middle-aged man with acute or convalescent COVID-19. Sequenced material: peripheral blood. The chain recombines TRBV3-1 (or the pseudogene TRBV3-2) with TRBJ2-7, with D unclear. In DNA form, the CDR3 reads TGTGCCAGCAGCCAACGCTACGAGCAGTACTTC. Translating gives CASSQRYEQYF.